This T cell receptor (beta chain) was found in a study of T cells in Graves' hyperthyroidism and ophthalmopathy. With V trimmed by 4 bases and J by 5 bases, 7 bases remained unmatched. The CDR3 length is 16 residues. Germline V lookup: CDR1 SGHTS, CDR2 YDEGEE. Amplification yielded TCR beta CDR3 regions, with RNA transcripts as the source. First-round RT-PCR targeting the TCR CDR3 was performed with the HTBI primer set. MiXCR was run by TCRdb on the multiplex PCR reads, yielding one entry per CDR3 protein. The data show nearly 750,000 distinct CDR3 sequences, around a third seen once. The specimen was blood. The TCR was taken from a woman in her thirties or forties with Graves' hyperthyroidism. V is TRBV5-8 and J is TRBJ2-2, with 11 positions matching TRBD1. CDR3 DNA: TGTGCCAGCAGCGCCCGGGACAGGGGGTCGACCGGGGAGCTGTTTTTT. It yields the protein CASSARDRGSTGELFF.